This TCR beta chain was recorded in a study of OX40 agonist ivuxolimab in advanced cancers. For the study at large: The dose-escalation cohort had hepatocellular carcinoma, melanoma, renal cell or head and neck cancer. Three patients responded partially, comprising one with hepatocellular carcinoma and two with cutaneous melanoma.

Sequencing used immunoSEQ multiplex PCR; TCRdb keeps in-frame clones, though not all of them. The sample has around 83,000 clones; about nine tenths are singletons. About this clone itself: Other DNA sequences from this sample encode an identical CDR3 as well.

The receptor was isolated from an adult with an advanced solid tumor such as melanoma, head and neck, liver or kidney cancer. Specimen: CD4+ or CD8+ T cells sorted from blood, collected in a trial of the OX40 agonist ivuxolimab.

DNA of the CDR3: TGTGCCAGCTCACCAGGAGAGACCCAGTACTTC. It yields the protein CASSPGETQYF. The gene calls are TRBV18 and TRBJ2-5; D call uncertain. Germline-derived CDR1 and CDR2 are KGHSH and LQKENI. V lost 2 bases, J lost 4 bases, and 2 bases lay in between. The CDR3 length is 11 residues.